The 31 T cell receptor beta chains below were found in one sample sequenced in a study of blood T cell repertoires in COVID-19. Assay: immunoSEQ multiplex PCR; the TCRdb copy retains only in-frame clones and omits some. The data hold 75,000 to 90,000 clones, with about 82% observed a single time. Material for sequencing was peripheral blood. Every receptor here comes from a man aged 45-65 years with active COVID-19.

V and J are TRBV30 and TRBJ1-4; D is perhaps TRBD1 (6 bases). Germline V lookup: CDR1 GTSNPN, CDR2 SVGIG (reference sequence). The CDR3 runs to 15 residues. Trimming cost V 1 base and J 0 bases, with 9 bases left between them. CDR3 coding DNA: TGTGCCTGGAGTGAGGACAGCGCAACTAATGAAAAACTGTTTTTT. This gives the protein CAWSEDSATNEKLFF.

The chain joins TRBV4-3 to TRBJ2-3; TRBD1 matches 11 bases. The CDR3 runs 17 residues. V shed 2 bases, J shed 6 bases, and the junction held 10 bases outside the gene matches. Germline lookup yields CDR1 LGHNA and CDR2 YSLEER. In DNA, the CDR3 is TGCGCCAGCAGCCAAAAAACGGGACAGGGGGTACACGATACGCAGTATTTT. Amino acids: CASSQKTGQGVHDTQYF.

The V gene is TRBV7-9, the J gene TRBJ2-2; the match to TRBD1 covers 8 bases. CDR3 size: 15 residues. The germline V gene has CDR1 SEHNR and CDR2 FQNEAQ (reference sequence). Germline trimming cut 2 bases from V and 4 bases from J; bases unmatched to any gene: 3. The CDR3 DNA reads TGTGCCAGCAGCTTACAACAGGGGGGCACCGGGGAGCTGTTTTTT. It is translated as CASSLQQGGTGELFF.

The rearrangement joins TRBV18 to TRBJ1-6; perhaps TRBD1 as D (5 bases). Trimming took off 6 bases at V and 9 bases at J, with 12 bases between the two ends. The germline CDR1 and CDR2 sequences are KGHSH and LQKENI. The CDR3 runs to 13 residues. The CDR3 spells CASSSGDSSPLHF. DNA of the CDR3: TGTGCCAGCTCGTCGGGAGACAGTTCACCCCTCCACTTT. The full variable domain, in which reference TRBV18 and TRBJ1-6 provide the parts outside the CDR3, is NAGVMQNPRHLVRRRGQEARLRCSPMKGHSHVYWYRQLPEEGLKFMVYLQKENIIDESGMPKERFSAEFPKEGPSILRIQQVVRGDSAAYFCASSSGDSSPLHFGNGTRLTVT.

V is TRBV19 and J is TRBJ2-7; 7 bases agree with TRBD2. V trimming: 5 bases; J trimming: 7 bases; junction bases outside the gene matches: 8. The V gene's germline CDR1 is LNHDA and CDR2 SQIVND (reference sequence). This CDR3 spans 13 amino acids. Written as DNA, the CDR3 is TGTGCCAGTAGTTTTAAGCGGGACGGGGAGCAGTACTTC. This sequence encodes CASSFKRDGEQYF.

The genes are TRBV5-1 and TRBJ2-2, with TRBD1 matching 8 bases. CDR3 length equals 13 residues. V was pared by 9 bases and J by 1 base, with 2 bases of the junction left unmatched. Germline V lookup: CDR1 SGHRS, CDR2 YFSETQ. CDR3 protein: CATGTGNTGELFF. The CDR3 coding sequence is TGCGCCACCGGGACAGGGAACACCGGGGAGCTGTTTTTT.

CDR3 sequence (DNA): TGTGCCAGCAGTTTACAGGGGAATCAGCCCCAGCATTTT. This sequence encodes CASSLQGNQPQHF. The chain has TRBV2 and TRBJ1-5, with 7 bases fitting TRBD1. With 5 bases clipped from V and 4 bases from J, the junction kept 2 bases outside the gene matches. Germline CDR1 SNHLY, CDR2 FYNNEI. CDR3 length: 13 amino acids.

The chain has TRBV29-1 and TRBJ2-7; D gene uncertain. Germline V gene data show CDR1 as SQVTM and CDR2 as ANQGSEA. The V gene lost 5 bases and the J gene lost 6 bases, with 11 bases spanning the gap. The CDR3 is made up of 11 amino acids. The CDR3 bases are TGCAGCGTTTACAGATCCGGCGAGCAGTACTTC. Residues: CSVYRSGEQYF.

The chain recombines TRBV10-2 with TRBJ1-3; D possibly corresponds to TRBD1 (5 bases). Germline values: CDR1 WSHSY, CDR2 SAAADI. This CDR3 contains 13 residues. Trimming took off 6 bases at V and 0 bases at J, with 6 bases between the two ends. CDR3 sequence (DNA): TGCGCCAGCAGGGACAACTCTGGAAACACCATATATTTT. It specifies CASRDNSGNTIYF.

The gene calls are TRBV18 and TRBJ2-7, with 12 bases aligning to TRBD2. CDR1 is KGHSH, CDR2 LQKENI, per germline. V lost 2 bases and J lost 2; bases outside the gene matches: 16. The CDR3 extends over 20 amino acids. The CDR3 DNA reads as TGTGCCAGCTCACCATTACAGGGGGCGAGTCTAGCGGGAGGGCCCTACGAGCAGTACTTC. It translates to CASSPLQGASLAGGPYEQYF.

The chain joins TRBV12-5 to TRBJ2-3; D possibly corresponds to TRBD2 (6 bases). CDR3 length equals 15 residues. V gave up 2 bases and J gave up 2 bases, with 11 bases separating them. CDR1 is LGHNT, CDR2 FRNRAP, per germline. The CDR3 DNA follows: TGTGCTAGTGGTTTGAGTAGCGGCTTCACAGATACGCAGTATTTT. This gives the protein CASGLSSGFTDTQYF. The full variable domain, with the rest looked up from reference TRBV12-5 and TRBJ2-3, is DARVTQTPRHKVTEMGQEVTMRCQPILGHNTVFWYRQTMMQGLELLAYFRNRAPLDDSGMPKDRFSAEMPDATLATLKIQPSEPRDSAVYFCASGLSSGFTDTQYFGPGTRLTVL.

Only a few counts were recorded for this clone. The chain recombines TRBV5-8 with TRBJ1-5, with 10 bases fitting TRBD1. Trimming cost V 2 bases and J 3 bases; bases outside gene matches: 17. This CDR3 region has 20 residues. From germline, CDR1 is SGHTS and CDR2 YDEGEE. CDR3 bases: TGTGCCAGCAGCTTTGTAACCGGGACAGGGGCAGGGGCTATCAATCAGCCCCAGCATTTT. This translates into CASSFVTGTGAGAINQPQHF.

The V call is TRBV29-1, the J call TRBJ2-3, with 9 bases aligning to TRBD2. Germline V lookup: CDR1 SQVTM, CDR2 ANQGSEA. The CDR3 length is 18 residues. V lost 0 bases to trimming and J lost 4 bases; unmatched junction nucleotides: 14. CDR3 residues: CSVEETGEVAGVADTQYF. DNA of the CDR3: TGCAGCGTTGAAGAAACGGGAGAAGTAGCGGGAGTTGCAGATACGCAGTATTTT.

The chain joins TRBV7-8 to TRBJ2-6; 7 bases are shared with TRBD1. V lost 5 bases, J lost 0 bases, and 4 bases stayed unmatched. Germline V lookup: CDR1 SGHVS, CDR2 FQNEAQ. The CDR3 length is 16 residues. The CDR3 nucleotides read TGTGCCAGCAGCGGTACAGGGGTCTCTGGGGCCAACGTCCTGACTTTC. Translated: CASSGTGVSGANVLTF.

V and J are TRBV6-4 and TRBJ2-3; no reliable D call. With 4 bases removed from V and 0 bases from J, the gap between germline ends came to 8 bases. The CDR3 is made up of 14 amino acids. Germline CDR1 is MRHNA and CDR2 is SNTAGT. The CDR3 spells CASSATTSTDTQYF. The CDR3, as DNA: TGTGCCAGCAGTGCGACAACTAGCACAGATACGCAGTATTTT.

The chain couples TRBV11-2 to TRBJ1-1; D might be TRBD1 (6 bases). Germline V CDR1 and CDR2: SGHAT, FQNNGV. V was trimmed by 4 bases and J by 4 bases, leaving 19 bases between them. This CDR3 region has 16 residues. As DNA, the CDR3 is TGTGCCAGCAGCTCAACTCTCTGGGGGCAGGGCACTGAAGCTTTCTTT. Its protein product is CASSSTLWGQGTEAFF.

V and J are TRBV7-9 and TRBJ2-7; 7 bases line up with TRBD1. The CDR3 extends over 14 amino acids. J was trimmed by 2 bases and V by 5 bases; bases with no gene match: 6. Germline CDR1 reads SEHNR; CDR2 reads FQNEAQ (reference sequence). CDR3 coding DNA: TGTGCCAGCAGCCCCCGGGGACAGCCCTACGAGCAGTACTTC. Its protein is CASSPRGQPYEQYF.

This clone showed up just a few times. The J gene is TRBJ1-2, the V gene TRBV3-1 (or the pseudogene TRBV3-2), with unresolved D. This CDR3 is built from 11 residues. Germline V gene sequence: CDR1 LGHDT, CDR2 YNNKEL (reference sequence). V was pared by 1 base and J by 7 bases, with 4 bases between. The CDR3 DNA reads as TGTGCCAGCAGCCAAGGCAGTGGCTACACCTTC. It yields the protein CASSQGSGYTF.

The gene calls are TRBV15 and TRBJ1-1; 7 bases line up with TRBD1. Germline trimming cut 1 base from V and 1 base from J; bases unmatched to any gene: 6. Germline loops: CDR1 LNHNV, CDR2 YYDKDF (reference sequence). This CDR3 has 16 residues. The CDR3 protein is CATSRADRSPNTEAFF. For the CDR3, the DNA is TGTGCCACCAGCAGAGCGGACAGGAGCCCGAACACTGAAGCTTTCTTT.

The rearrangement links TRBV5-1 to TRBJ2-7; TRBD1 agrees at 10 bases. Germline V gene sequence: CDR1 SGHRS, CDR2 YFSETQ. The V gene end was trimmed by 0 bases and the J gene end by 4 bases; junction bases not matched to a gene: 4. The CDR3 consists of 15 residues. The CDR3, as DNA: TGCGCCAGCAGCTTGGGTGGGACAGGGGTGTACGAGCAGTACTTC. Translating it yields CASSLGGTGVYEQYF.

The J gene is TRBJ1-6, the V gene TRBV5-6, with TRBD1 matching over 8 bases. Unmatched junction bases numbered 6, after V lost 0 bases and J lost 4 bases. The CDR3 is made up of 17 amino acids. Germline CDR1 is SGHDT and CDR2 is YYEEEE. The CDR3 sequence is CASSLGGQGHYNSPLHF. CDR3 nucleotides: TGTGCCAGCAGCTTGGGTGGACAGGGACATTATAATTCACCCCTCCACTTT.

The chain uses TRBV7-2 and TRBJ2-5; D ambiguous. CDR1 is SGHTA and CDR2 is FQGNSA in the germline V gene. The V end lost 5 bases, the J end lost 6 bases, and 16 bases lay between the germline ends. The CDR3 sequence is 14 residues long. The CDR3 region has the DNA TGTGCCAGCAGCCCAGCCTCTGACAAAAAGACCCAGTACTTC. Amino acid sequence: CASSPASDKKTQYF.

The genes are TRBV4-1 and TRBJ1-5; D perhaps matches TRBD1 (6 bases). The CDR3 runs 15 residues. Germline V gives CDR1 MGHRA, CDR2 YSYEKL. The V end lost 4 bases, the J end lost 0 bases, and 10 bases lay between the germline ends. Here the CDR3 reads CASSLWDNSNQPQHF. The CDR3, as DNA: TGCGCCAGCAGCCTATGGGACAATAGCAATCAGCCCCAGCATTTT.

The chain joins TRBV7-2 to TRBJ2-7, with D tentatively TRBD1 (6 bases). The CDR3 loop spans 13 amino acids. V was shortened by 5 bases and J by 1 base, with 9 bases between the two germline ends. Germline V gene sequence: CDR1 SGHTA, CDR2 FQGNSA. The CDR3 is CASSRTDSYEQYF. In DNA, the CDR3 is TGTGCCAGCAGCCGGACAGATTCCTACGAGCAGTACTTC.

This chain connects TRBV9 to TRBJ2-2, with TRBD1 matching 8 bases. Unmatched junction bases numbered 6, after V lost 2 bases and J lost 0 bases. This CDR3 is built from 17 residues. From germline, CDR1 is SGDLS and CDR2 YYNGEE. The CDR3 DNA reads TGTGCCAGCAGCGTCCGGACAGGGAACGCGAACACCGGGGAGCTGTTTTTT. Translation gives CASSVRTGNANTGELFF.

This clone was seen a single time. The J gene is TRBJ1-4, the V gene TRBV28; TRBD1 matches 9 bases. V lost 2 bases to trimming and J lost 8 bases; unmatched junction nucleotides: 18. This CDR3 is built from 19 residues. The germline CDR1 and CDR2 sequences are MDHEN and SYDVKM. The CDR3: CASSLDRGAVRGFGEKLFF. The CDR3 DNA is TGTGCCAGCAGTTTAGACAGGGGGGCGGTTAGGGGTTTTGGGGAAAAACTGTTTTTT.

The rearrangement uses TRBV28 and TRBJ1-2, with TRBD1 matching 7 bases. The CDR3 runs to 11 residues. Germline V lookup: CDR1 MDHEN, CDR2 SYDVKM. Losses at the gene ends were 5 bases for V and 7 bases for J; bases not matched to a gene: 1. The CDR3 nucleotides read TGTGCCAGCAGTCACAGGGGTGGCTACACCTTC. It is translated as CASSHRGGYTF.

The CDR3 DNA reads TGTGCCAGTAGTCCCTTAACAGGGGGCGAGGGGACTGAAGCTTTCTTT. This sequence encodes CASSPLTGGEGTEAFF. The rearrangement links TRBV19 to TRBJ1-1; 9 bases map to TRBD1. This CDR3 is built from 16 residues. Per germline, CDR1 LNHDA and CDR2 SQIVND (reference sequence). V trimming: 5 bases; J trimming: 5 bases; junction bases outside the gene matches: 12.

The chain carries TRBV29-1 and TRBJ1-2; 7 nucleotides line up with TRBD1. Germline CDR1 and CDR2: SQVTM and ANQGSEA. The J segment lost 7 bases and the V segment lost 6 bases, leaving 8 bases of the junction unmatched. This CDR3 region has 12 residues. The CDR3 nucleotides are TGCAGCGTAATGACAGGGACAAGTGGCTACACCTTC. The encoded protein is CSVMTGTSGYTF. Variable domain in full (rest from reference TRBV29-1 and TRBJ1-2): SAVISQKPSRDICQRGTSLTIQCQVDSQVTMMFWYRQQPGQSLTLIATANQGSEATYESGFVIDKFPISRPNLTFSTLTVSNMSPEDSSIYLCSVMTGTSGYTFGSGTRLTVV.

This clone was seen once. The chain couples TRBV6-2 or TRBV6-3 to TRBJ2-1, with D perhaps matching TRBD2 (6 bases). V gave up 6 bases and J gave up 9 bases, with 24 bases separating them. Germline V gives CDR1 MNHEY, CDR2 SVGEGT. This CDR3 is 16 amino acids long. The CDR3 sequence: CASSLGLVASEGEQFF. The CDR3 nucleotides read TGTGCCAGCAGCCTCGGCTTGGTGGCTAGCGAGGGTGAGCAGTTCTTC.

V is TRBV5-1 and J is TRBJ2-5; 12 nucleotides match TRBD2. The CDR3 covers 16 residues. With 3 bases clipped from V and 7 bases from J, the junction kept 10 bases outside the gene matches. Germline V gene data show CDR1 as SGHRS and CDR2 as YFSETQ. The CDR3 DNA reads as TGCGCCAGCAGCTGGCCTAGCGGGAGGGGCGAAGGGACCCAGTACTTC. The encoded protein is CASSWPSGRGEGTQYF.